These 28 T cell receptor beta chains originate from one sample sequenced in a study of blood T cells in healthy people across ages. Alongside a J-beta primer mix, a sample-barcoded 5' primer served in a second PCR lasting roughly 6 to 12 cycles. In TCRdb, the 5' RACE reads were re-called with MiXCR into one record per CDR3 protein. The sample includes fewer than 1,000,000 distinct CDR3 sequences, under 45% seen only once; the top ten take under 20%. The sample was blood. These receptor sequences come from a man aged 60-69 years in good health.

The V gene is TRBV3-1, the J gene TRBJ2-3; D might be TRBD1 or TRBD2, each matching 7 bases. Between the trimmed V and J ends, which lost 6 bases and 3 bases, there was a span of 19 bases. The CDR3 has 16 amino acids. From germline, CDR1 is LGHDT and CDR2 YNNKEL (reference sequence). The CDR3 sequence is CASSPTRGGWTDTQYF. Here the CDR3 DNA reads TGTGCCAGCAGTCCCACCAGGGGGGGATGGACAGATACGCAGTATTTT.

The chain is built from TRBV27 and TRBJ2-7; 7 bases line up with TRBD2. The V gene end was trimmed by 3 bases and the J gene end by 6 bases; junction bases not matched to a gene: 8. Per the germline V gene, CDR1 is MNHEY and CDR2 is SMNVEV (reference sequence). The CDR3 runs to 14 residues. CDR3 DNA: TGTGCCAGCAGTTTTTCCGGGGGGTTGGGCGAGCAGTACTTC. Translation: CASSFSGGLGEQYF.

This chain connects TRBV6-6 to TRBJ2-3; D unresolved. The germline V gene encodes CDR1 MNHNY and CDR2 SVGAGI (reference sequence). The germline V and J ends were trimmed by 2 bases and 0 bases, with 9 bases remaining between them. The CDR3 sequence is 15 residues long. CDR3 region: CASSYRTSSTDTQYF. In nucleotides, the CDR3 is TGTGCCAGCAGTTACCGGACCTCGAGCACAGATACGCAGTATTTT.

The CDR3 DNA follows: TGCGCCAGCAGCCAGACTATCGGGACATTTAGACCAGATGGCTACACCTTC. It is translated as CASSQTIGTFRPDGYTF. V and J are TRBV4-1 and TRBJ1-2; D may be TRBD1 (6 bases). The CDR3 contains 17 residues. V dropped 3 bases and J dropped 6 bases, with 23 bases sitting between them. Germline V gene sequence: CDR1 MGHRA, CDR2 YSYEKL.

The rearrangement joins TRBV12-3 or TRBV12-4 to TRBJ2-7, with 10 bases that match TRBD2. The trim removed 3 bases at V and 4 bases at J, leaving 6 bases unmatched. This CDR3 spans 15 amino acids. CDR3 bases: TGTGCCAGCAGTTTTCCACAGCGGGGGGGGTACGAGCAGTACTTC. Translation gives CASSFPQRGGYEQYF.

The chain has TRBV4-1 and TRBJ1-2; 9 positions match TRBD1. Germline V gene sequence: CDR1 MGHRA, CDR2 YSYEKL. J was trimmed by 5 bases and V by 4 bases; bases with no gene match: 5. This CDR3 contains 14 residues. The CDR3 DNA reads TGCGCCAGCAGCCCCCATGACAGGGGGTATGGCTACACCTTC. It translates to CASSPHDRGYGYTF.

This clonotype was observed a few times. The V gene is TRBV4-3, the J gene TRBJ1-2; 11 nucleotides match TRBD1. The CDR3 totals 15 residues. The germline V gene has CDR1 LGHNA and CDR2 YSLEER. The J segment lost 8 bases and the V segment lost 1 base, leaving 6 bases of the junction unmatched. The CDR3 sequence is CASSQVGGTGGGYTF. In nucleotides, the CDR3 is TGCGCCAGCAGCCAAGTGGGTGGGACAGGGGGAGGCTACACCTTC.

The chain links TRBV29-1 to TRBJ1-1; 7 nucleotides agree with TRBD1. The ends lost 4 bases at V and 2 bases at J; junction bases unmatched: 7. This CDR3 has 14 amino acids. CDR1 and CDR2 (germline): SQVTM, ANQGSEA. This CDR3 reads CSVARGQTNTEAFF. In DNA, the CDR3 is TGCAGCGTTGCTCGGGGACAGACTAACACTGAAGCTTTCTTT.

This clonotype came up many times. The chain joins TRBV7-6 to TRBJ1-1; the match to TRBD1 covers 7 bases. V gave up 4 bases and J gave up 4 bases; unmatched junction bases: 9. CDR3 length equals 15 residues. Germline lookup yields CDR1 SGHVS and CDR2 FNYEAQ. The CDR3 DNA follows: TGTGCCAGCAGCTCCGCAAGACAGGGTGGCACTGAAGCTTTCTTT. It is translated as CASSSARQGGTEAFF.

The CDR3 DNA follows: TGTGCCAGCAGCCGAACTAGCCGCCGGGACAGGCCTAATGAGCAGTACTTC. Its translation is CASSRTSRRDRPNEQYF. The rearrangement links TRBV3-1 to TRBJ2-5; 8 nucleotides line up with TRBD1. Per the germline V gene, CDR1 is LGHDT and CDR2 is YNNKEL (reference sequence). V was pared by 4 bases and J by 11 bases, with 21 bases of the junction left unmatched. This CDR3 has 17 amino acids.

The V call is TRBV20-1, the J call TRBJ1-4, with D hard to call. The V and J ends lost 5 bases and 3 bases respectively, with 10 bases between them. CDR1 and CDR2 (germline): DFQATT, SNEGSKA (reference sequence). The length of the CDR3 is 13 residues. In DNA, the CDR3 is TGCAGTGCTTTAGGATTACCTAATGAAAAACTGTTTTTT. Its protein is CSALGLPNEKLFF.

The chain links TRBV10-2 to TRBJ1-2; D is unclear. The CDR3 is 13 amino acids. V was trimmed by 1 base and J by 6 bases, leaving 9 bases between them. Germline CDR1 is WSHSY and CDR2 is SAAADI. The CDR3 reads CASSEYMGHGYTF. The CDR3 nucleotides are TGCGCCAGCAGTGAGTATATGGGCCATGGCTACACCTTC.

The CDR3 reads CASSGWLFTF. The CDR3 bases are TGTGCCAGCAGCGGGTGGCTGTTCACCTTC. The genes are TRBV9 and TRBJ1-2; D is unresolved. The CDR3 covers 10 residues. CDR1 is SGDLS, CDR2 YYNGEE, per germline. V was trimmed by 3 bases and J by 13 bases, leaving 10 bases between them.

Note on this clonotype: A junction boundary mismatches the germline segment, possibly from a read error. The J gene is TRBJ2-5, the V gene TRBV12-3 or TRBV12-4, with D maybe TRBD1 (6 bases). The CDR3 length is 11 residues. The CDR3 here is CASSAGETRYF. As DNA, the CDR3 is TGTGCCAGCAGTGCAGGGGAGACCCGGTACTTC.

The chain carries TRBV12-3 or TRBV12-4 and TRBJ2-7, with D perhaps matching TRBD1 (6 bases). Between the trimmed V and J ends, which lost 1 base and 0 bases, there was a span of 13 bases. This CDR3 region has 16 residues. CDR3 coding DNA: TGTGCCAGCAGTTTAGGTGCAGGGGTTGACTCCTACGAGCAGTACTTC. Its translation is CASSLGAGVDSYEQYF.

There are a few counts of this clonotype. The chain employs TRBV7-6 and TRBJ2-5, with 7 bases fitting TRBD1. V shed 4 bases and J 11 bases; nucleotides not matched to a gene: 16. Germline CDR1 SGHVS, CDR2 FNYEAQ. The CDR3 length is 15 residues. The CDR3 nucleotides are TGTGCCAGCAGCTCACGACAGGGACGGCACAATGAGCAGTACTTC. Its protein product is CASSSRQGRHNEQYF.

V and J are TRBV9 and TRBJ1-6; a possible D gene is TRBD1 (6 bases). Germline CDR1 is SGDLS and CDR2 is YYNGEE. Trimming took 0 bases from V and 8 from J, leaving 9 bases between them. The CDR3 has 14 amino acids. The CDR3 loop is CASSVGGQDSPLHF. For the CDR3, the DNA is TGTGCCAGCAGCGTAGGGGGGCAGGATTCACCCCTCCACTTT.

The table lists this clonotype with a few counts. This rearrangement joins TRBV4-1 to TRBJ1-5; D possibly corresponds to TRBD1 (6 bases). Trimming pared 4 bases from V and 6 bases from J, leaving 16 bases between. The CDR3 loop spans 15 amino acids. In germline, CDR1 is MGHRA, CDR2 YSYEKL. CDR3 amino acids: CASSPSEGGGQPQHF. In DNA, the CDR3 is TGCGCCAGCAGCCCAAGTGAGGGGGGCGGTCAGCCCCAGCATTTT.

The chain uses TRBV11-2 and TRBJ1-6, with a possible D match to TRBD1 (6 bases). The CDR3 consists of 12 residues. The V gene's germline CDR1 is SGHAT and CDR2 FQNNGV. V dropped 8 bases and J dropped 13 bases, with 15 bases sitting between them. The CDR3 nucleotides are TGTGCCAGCCGGACAGAGGGGTCGCCCCTCCACTTT. This encodes CASRTEGSPLHF.

Concerning this clonotype: Germline is not matched at one junction end, which may reflect a read error. The chain is built from TRBV7-2 and TRBJ2-7; 9 positions agree with TRBD2. Germline CDR1 and CDR2: SGHTA and FQGNSA. The CDR3 covers 15 residues. The CDR3, as DNA: TGTGCCAGCAGATCTAGCGGGGTCAGCTCCTACGAGCAGTACTTT. This encodes CASRSSGVSSYEQYF.

For this clonotype: A much more abundant neighbour one base away suggests this may be a read error. The chain carries TRBV7-9 and TRBJ2-7, with 9 bases that match TRBD2. This CDR3 is 15 amino acids long. CDR1 is SEHNR and CDR2 is FQNEAQ in the germline V gene (reference sequence). The CDR3 nucleotides read TGTACCAGCAGCTTCGGTAATAGCGGGGGCTACGAGCAGTACTTC. This translates into CTSSFGNSGGYEQYF.

This clonotype was observed a few times. This sequence joins TRBV20-1 and TRBJ2-7; no definite D call. The germline V gene encodes CDR1 DFQATT and CDR2 SNEGSKA (reference sequence). The CDR3 has 12 residues. The V gene lost 8 bases and the J gene lost 6 bases, with 17 bases spanning the gap. The CDR3 protein is CSLRGLAGEQYF. In nucleotides, the CDR3 is TGCAGTCTCCGTGGGCTCGCCGGCGAGCAGTACTTC.

This clonotype was counted a few times. V and J are TRBV12-3 or TRBV12-4 and TRBJ2-7; 9 bases agree with TRBD2. The ends lost 9 bases at V and 2 bases at J; junction bases unmatched: 11. This CDR3 is built from 15 residues. For the CDR3, the DNA is TGTGCCAGGAAAAACCGGGCGGGGGGGGCCTACGAGCAGTACTTC. Translated: CARKNRAGGAYEQYF.

This clonotype was counted only a few times. The chain carries TRBV15 and TRBJ2-7, with D possibly matching TRBD1 (6 bases). V was shortened by 1 base and J by 4 bases, with 14 bases between the two germline ends. The V gene's germline CDR1 is LNHNV and CDR2 YYDKDF (reference sequence). The CDR3 loop spans 15 amino acids. The CDR3 DNA sequence: TGTGCCACCAGCAGAGTACAGGGTAGCCTTTACGAGCAGTACTTC. This gives the protein CATSRVQGSLYEQYF. Supplemented by reference TRBV15 and TRBJ2-7, the full variable domain reads DAMVIQNPRYQVTQFGKPVTLSCSQTLNHNVMYWYQQKSSQAPKLLFHYYDKDFNNEADTPDNFQSRRPNTSFCFLDIRSPGLGDTAMYLCATSRVQGSLYEQYFGPGTRLTVT.

In the case of this clonotype: This may stem from a read error, because a much larger clone lies one nucleotide away. The chain recombines TRBV12-3 or TRBV12-4 with TRBJ1-2; perhaps TRBD1 as D (6 bases). This CDR3 is built from 13 residues. V shed 8 bases and J shed 2 bases, with 12 bases lying between them. CDR3 loop: CASRTEANYGYTF. The CDR3 nucleotides are TGTGCCAGCCGGACAGAGGCAAACTATGGCTACACCTTC.

The rearrangement uses TRBV3-1 and TRBJ2-5; 9 bases map to TRBD2. V was clipped by 4 bases and J by 11 bases; unmatched bases: 20. From germline, CDR1 is LGHDT and CDR2 YNNKEL (reference sequence). There are 17 residues in the CDR3. This chain's CDR3 is CASSRDVSGGPHNEQYF. In DNA, the CDR3 is TGTGCCAGCAGCCGAGACGTTAGCGGGGGACCCCACAATGAGCAGTACTTC.

CDR3 sequence: CSAREDRAPNQPQHF. The DNA of the CDR3 is TGCAGTGCTAGAGAGGATAGGGCGCCTAATCAGCCCCAGCATTTT. The rearrangement links TRBV20-1 to TRBJ1-5; D uncertain. In germline, CDR1 is DFQATT, CDR2 SNEGSKA (reference sequence). Between the trimmed V and J ends, which lost 0 bases and 4 bases, there was a span of 13 bases. This CDR3 spans 15 amino acids.

The rearrangement joins TRBV6-5 to TRBJ2-7, with 10 bases identical to TRBD1. The J call may be mistaken, given a closer DNA end match to TRBJ2-5. The V gene's germline CDR1 is MNHEY and CDR2 SVGAGI. This CDR3 contains 14 residues. The CDR3 DNA sequence: TGTGCCAGCAGTGGACAGGGGGGTTGGGGGACCCAGTACTTC. As protein: CASSGQGGWGTQYF.